This TCR beta chain was obtained from a study of shared clonotypes between healthy human individuals. Across the whole study: Per donor, three plates held CD4 naive cells, three held CD4 memory, two held CD8 naive and one held CD8 memory.

There were only Caucasian adults among the donors, and all lived in Nashville, Tennessee. Trimming removed 6 bases from V and 6 bases from J; junction bases left unmatched: 4. CDR3 length: 13 amino acids. The germline CDR1 and CDR2 sequences are KGHSH and LQKENI. Data came from immunoSEQ multiplex PCR; TCRdb stores just in-frame clones and leaves some out. The table records 2 million to 2.5 million clones, approximately 96% of them present only once. The sequencing sample was made of naive CD4+ T cells sorted from blood. Specified subset: CD45RA+ positively selected. This TCR was recovered from a man between 18 and 35 years old in good health. This chain links TRBV18 with TRBJ2-5; 10 bases map to TRBD2. The CDR3 DNA is TGTGCCAGCTCTAGCGGGGGGCCAAAGACCCAGTACTTC. This codes for CASSSGGPKTQYF. The full variable domain, completed using reference TRBV18 and TRBJ2-5, is NAGVMQNPRHLVRRRGQEARLRCSPMKGHSHVYWYRQLPEEGLKFMVYLQKENIIDESGMPKERFSAEFPKEGPSILRIQQVVRGDSAAYFCASSSGGPKTQYFGPGTRLLVL.